This TCR beta chain was profiled in a study of shared clonotypes between healthy human individuals. Study conclusions and caveats: Larger estimated richness was generally recorded for naive subsets relative to memory subsets.

Nashville, Tennessee was home to all donors, who were Caucasian adults. CD45RA+ naive and CD45RA-negative memory subsets were separated from CD4+ cells. Source study methods: From ImmunoSEQ came sequences covering only the junction and carrying no quality scores, so filtering differed. Sequenced by immunoSEQ multiplex PCR; TCRdb stores in-frame clones only, minus some. The DNA gave D and trimming, while V, J and clone size come from that table. The repertoire includes some 790,000 clones, 72% of them detected once, and over 1.5% sits in the top ten. On this clone itself: Antigen specificity is unknown.

The origin of this receptor is a woman aged 25-40 years in good health. Source material: memory CD4+ T cells sorted from blood. The subset was: CD45RA-negative fraction.

The CDR3 bases are TGCGCCAGCAGCCAAGTTATTAGCGGGACCTACGAGCAGTACTTC. This encodes CASSQVISGTYEQYF. J is TRBJ2-7 and V is TRBV4-1; 8 bases are a match to TRBD2. Germline CDR1 is MGHRA and CDR2 is YSYEKL. CDR3 length: 15 residues. The junction had 4 bases not matched to a gene; V was cut back by 1 base and J by 2 bases.